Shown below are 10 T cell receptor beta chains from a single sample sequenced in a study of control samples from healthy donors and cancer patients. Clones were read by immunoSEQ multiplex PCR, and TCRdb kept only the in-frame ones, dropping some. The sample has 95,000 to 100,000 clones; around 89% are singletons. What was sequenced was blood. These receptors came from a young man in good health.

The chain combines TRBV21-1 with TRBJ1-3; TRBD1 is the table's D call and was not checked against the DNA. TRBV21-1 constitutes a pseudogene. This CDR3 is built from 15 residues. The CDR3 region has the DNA TGTGCCAGCAGCCCTCGAGCAGGGTTCGGAAACACCATATATTTT. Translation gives CASSPRAGFGNTIYF.

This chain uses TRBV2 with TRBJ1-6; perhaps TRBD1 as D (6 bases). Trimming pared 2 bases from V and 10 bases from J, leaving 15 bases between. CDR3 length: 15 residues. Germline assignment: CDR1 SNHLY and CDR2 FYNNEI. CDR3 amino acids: CASSEQQGSRSPLHF. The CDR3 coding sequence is TGTGCCAGCAGTGAACAGCAGGGGTCGCGGTCACCCCTCCACTTT.

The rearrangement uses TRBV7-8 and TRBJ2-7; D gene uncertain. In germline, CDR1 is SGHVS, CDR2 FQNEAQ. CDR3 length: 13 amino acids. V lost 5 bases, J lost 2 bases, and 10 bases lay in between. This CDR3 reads CASSPKQTYEQYV. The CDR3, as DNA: TGTGCCAGCAGCCCCAAACAGACCTACGAGCAGTACGTC.

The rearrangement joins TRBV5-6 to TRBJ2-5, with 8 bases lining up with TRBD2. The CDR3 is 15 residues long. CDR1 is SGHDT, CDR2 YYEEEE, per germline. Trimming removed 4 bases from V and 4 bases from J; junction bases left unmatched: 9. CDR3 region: CASSPLPREGETQYF. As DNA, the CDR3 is TGTGCCAGCAGCCCGCTACCCCGGGAGGGAGAGACCCAGTACTTC.

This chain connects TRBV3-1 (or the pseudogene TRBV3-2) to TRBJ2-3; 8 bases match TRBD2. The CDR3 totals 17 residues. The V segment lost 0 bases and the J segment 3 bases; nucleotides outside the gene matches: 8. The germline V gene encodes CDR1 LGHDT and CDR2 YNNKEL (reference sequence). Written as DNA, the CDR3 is TGTGCCAGCAGCCAAGATACCGGGACTAGATCGACAGATACGCAGTATTTT. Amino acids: CASSQDTGTRSTDTQYF.

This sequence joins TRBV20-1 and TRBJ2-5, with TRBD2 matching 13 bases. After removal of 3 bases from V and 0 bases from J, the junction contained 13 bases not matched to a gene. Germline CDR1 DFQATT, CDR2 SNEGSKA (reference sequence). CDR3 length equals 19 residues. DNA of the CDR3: TGCAGTGCTAGTAGTTTGGGGCGGACTAGCGGGGGACACCAAGAGACCCAGTACTTC. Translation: CSASSLGRTSGGHQETQYF.

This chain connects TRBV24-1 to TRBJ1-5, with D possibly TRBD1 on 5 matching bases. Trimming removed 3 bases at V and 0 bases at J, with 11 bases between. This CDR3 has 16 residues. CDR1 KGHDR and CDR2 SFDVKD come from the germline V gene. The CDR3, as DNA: TGTGCCACCAGTGATGCGGGACGGGTTAGCAATCAGCCCCAGCATTTT. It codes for CATSDAGRVSNQPQHF.

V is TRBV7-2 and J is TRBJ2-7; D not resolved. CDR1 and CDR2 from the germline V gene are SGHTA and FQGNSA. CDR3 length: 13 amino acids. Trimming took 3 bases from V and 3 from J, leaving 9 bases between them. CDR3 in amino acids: CASSFGQNYEQYF. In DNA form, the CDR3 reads TGTGCCAGCAGCTTCGGTCAGAACTACGAGCAGTACTTC.

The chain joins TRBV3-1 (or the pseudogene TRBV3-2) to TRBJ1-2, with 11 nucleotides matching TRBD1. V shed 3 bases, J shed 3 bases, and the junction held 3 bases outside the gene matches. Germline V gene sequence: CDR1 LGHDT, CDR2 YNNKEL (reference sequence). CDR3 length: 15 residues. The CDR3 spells CASSQGTGGYYGYTF. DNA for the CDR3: TGTGCCAGCAGCCAGGGGACAGGGGGTTACTATGGCTACACCTTC.

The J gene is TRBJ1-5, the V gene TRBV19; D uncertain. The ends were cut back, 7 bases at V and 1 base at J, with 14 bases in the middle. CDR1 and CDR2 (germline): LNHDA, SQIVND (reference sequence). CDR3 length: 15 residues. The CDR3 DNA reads TGTGCCAGTACCAATAGAGGGCAGAGCAATCAGCCCCAGCATTTT. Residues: CASTNRGQSNQPQHF.